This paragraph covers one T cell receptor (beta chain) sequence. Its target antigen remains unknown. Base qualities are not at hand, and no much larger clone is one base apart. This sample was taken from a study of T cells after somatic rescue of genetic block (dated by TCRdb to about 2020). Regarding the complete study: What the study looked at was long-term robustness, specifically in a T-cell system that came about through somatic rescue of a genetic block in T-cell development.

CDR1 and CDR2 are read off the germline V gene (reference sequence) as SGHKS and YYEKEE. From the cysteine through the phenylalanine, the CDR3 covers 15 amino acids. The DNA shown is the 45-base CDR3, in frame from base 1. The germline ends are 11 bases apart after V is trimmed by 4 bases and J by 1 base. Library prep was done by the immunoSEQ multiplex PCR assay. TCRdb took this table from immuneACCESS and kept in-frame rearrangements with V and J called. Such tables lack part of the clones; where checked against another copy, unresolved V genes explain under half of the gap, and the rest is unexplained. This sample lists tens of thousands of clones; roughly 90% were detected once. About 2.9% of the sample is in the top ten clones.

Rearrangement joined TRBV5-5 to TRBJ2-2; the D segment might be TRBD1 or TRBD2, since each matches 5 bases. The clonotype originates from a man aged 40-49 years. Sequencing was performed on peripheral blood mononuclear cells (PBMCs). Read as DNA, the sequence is TGTGCCAGCAGCGTCGGGGCAGTGAACACCGGGGAGCTGTTTTTT. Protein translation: CASSVGAVNTGELFF.